The present TCR beta chain was sequenced within a study of T cells in Graves' hyperthyroidism and ophthalmopathy. Study observations and caveats: Onset of ophthalmopathy came a median roughly 6.9 months after the model predicted it.

This clonotype was detected many times. Antigen specificity is unknown. TCR beta CDR3 regions were amplified from RNA transcripts. HTBI primers were the set used in a first-round RT-PCR of the TCR CDR3. From the multiplex PCR reads, TCRdb called clonotypes with MiXCR, one entry per CDR3 protein. This sample has 700,000 or so distinct CDR3 sequences; roughly 15% occur once, and the top ten carry approximately 8%. The clonotype originates from a man younger than 30 with Graves' hyperthyroidism. Sequenced material: blood.

The CDR3 DNA reads TGTGCCAGCAGGAAACGGGACAGGGGGACCTCTGGGGCCAACGTCCTGACTTTC. Translation: CASRKRDRGTSGANVLTF. The J gene is TRBJ2-6, the V gene TRBV6-1, with 11 bases lining up with TRBD1. The CDR3 is 18 amino acids. V shed 6 bases and J 0 bases; nucleotides not matched to a gene: 7. Per germline, CDR1 MNHNS and CDR2 SASEGT.